This record concerns one TCR beta chain sequence. The target antigen is unknown. PCR was performed using 60 Vbeta and 13 Jbeta primers. Clones were sequenced by immunoSEQ multiplex PCR, and TCRdb holds only the in-frame ones, with some missing. The sample comprises 100,000 to 150,000 clones, over 65% of which are singletons, and more than 3.5% rests with the top ten. These data belong to a study of cytomegalovirus exposure and HLA in healthy donors. Study-level background: An earlier analysis found some 120 million unique TCR beta sequences from around 180 million T cells. Study-wide results and caveats: Altogether, 160 or so TCR beta chains were recorded as cytomegalovirus-associated.

The clonotype was recovered from a man aged 40-49 years in good health and CMV-seropositive. Sequencing used PBMCs.

In DNA form, the CDR3 reads TGCGCCAGCAGCTTGGAGGACACAACCAATTCACCCCTCCACTTT. Translation gives CASSLEDTTNSPLHF. This chain connects TRBV5-1 to TRBJ1-6; tentatively, D is TRBD1 (5 bases). The CDR3 extends over 15 amino acids. Germline V gives CDR1 SGHRS, CDR2 YFSETQ. The V gene lost 0 bases and the J gene lost 7 bases, with 11 bases spanning the gap.